This T cell receptor beta chain appears in the sequencing data of a study of T cells in Graves' hyperthyroidism and ophthalmopathy. J gave up 0 bases and V 6 bases, and 4 bases lay outside the gene matches. This CDR3 contains 16 residues. Germline CDR1 reads LNHNV; CDR2 reads YYDKDF (reference sequence). The CDR3 regions of TCR beta were amplified from RNA transcripts. The HTBI primer set served for first-round RT-PCR of the TCR CDR3. A single record per CDR3 protein comes from TCRdb applying MiXCR to the multiplex PCR reads. The data show over 700,000 distinct CDR3 sequences, with 35% to 40% seen just once and 7.5% to 9.5% held by the top ten.

The rearrangement links TRBV15 to TRBJ1-4; 10 nucleotides align to TRBD1. The TCR was taken from a man younger than 35 with Graves' hyperthyroidism. Sequencing input: blood. CDR3 DNA sequence: TGTGCCACCAGATTGGACAGGGGGACAACTAATGAAAAACTGTTTTTT. This gives the protein CATRLDRGTTNEKLFF.